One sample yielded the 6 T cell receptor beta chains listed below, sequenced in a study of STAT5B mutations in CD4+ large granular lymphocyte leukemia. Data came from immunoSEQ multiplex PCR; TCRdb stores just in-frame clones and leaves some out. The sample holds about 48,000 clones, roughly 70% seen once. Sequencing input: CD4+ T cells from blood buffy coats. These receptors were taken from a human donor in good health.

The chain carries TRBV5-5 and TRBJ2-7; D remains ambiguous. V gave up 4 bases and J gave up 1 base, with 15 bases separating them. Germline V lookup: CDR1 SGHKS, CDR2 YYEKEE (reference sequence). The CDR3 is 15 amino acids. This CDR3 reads CASSPVSGPSYEQYV. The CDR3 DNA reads TGTGCCAGCAGCCCCGTCTCCGGCCCGTCCTACGAGCAGTACGTC.

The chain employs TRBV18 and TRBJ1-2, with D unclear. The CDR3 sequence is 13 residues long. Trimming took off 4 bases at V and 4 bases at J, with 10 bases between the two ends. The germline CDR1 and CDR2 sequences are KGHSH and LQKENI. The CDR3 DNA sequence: TGTGCCAGCTCACTCGAACAGCCCTATGGCTACACCTTC. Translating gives CASSLEQPYGYTF.

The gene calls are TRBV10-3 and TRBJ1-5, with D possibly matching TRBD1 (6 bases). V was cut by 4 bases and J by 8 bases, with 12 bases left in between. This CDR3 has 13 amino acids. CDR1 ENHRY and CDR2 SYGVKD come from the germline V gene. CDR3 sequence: CAISVGGGEPQHF. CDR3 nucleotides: TGTGCCATCAGTGTTGGGGGCGGAGAGCCCCAGCATTTT.

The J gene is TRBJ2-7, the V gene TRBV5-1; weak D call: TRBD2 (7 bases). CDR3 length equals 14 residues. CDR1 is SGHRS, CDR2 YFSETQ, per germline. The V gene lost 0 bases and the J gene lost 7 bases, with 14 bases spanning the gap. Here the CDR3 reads CASSLAGEGGEQYV. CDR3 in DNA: TGCGCCAGCAGCTTGGCCGGGGAGGGGGGAGAGCAGTACGTC.

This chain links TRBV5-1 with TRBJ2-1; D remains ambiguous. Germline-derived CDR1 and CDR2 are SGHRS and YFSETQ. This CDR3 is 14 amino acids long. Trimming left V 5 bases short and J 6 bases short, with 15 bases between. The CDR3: CASSERPWGNEQFF. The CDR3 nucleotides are TGCGCCAGCAGTGAGCGCCCGTGGGGCAATGAGCAGTTCTTC.

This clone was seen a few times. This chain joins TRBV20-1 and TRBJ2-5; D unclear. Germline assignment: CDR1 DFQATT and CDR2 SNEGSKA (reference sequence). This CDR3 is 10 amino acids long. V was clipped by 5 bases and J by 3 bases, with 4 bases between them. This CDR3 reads CSAAKETQYF. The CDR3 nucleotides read TGCAGTGCTGCAAAAGAGACCCAGTACTTC.